Sequencing of this T cell receptor beta chain was carried out in a study of T cells in Graves' hyperthyroidism and ophthalmopathy. Study details: Blood was drawn when the patient was first diagnosed and still untreated.

There are 13 residues in the CDR3. From germline, CDR1 is ENHRY and CDR2 SYGVKD. V gave up 4 bases and J gave up 7 bases, with 10 bases separating them. Researchers took RNA transcripts and amplified the TCR beta CDR3 regions from them. HTBI primers drove first-round RT-PCR of the TCR CDR3. TCRdb reprocessed the multiplex PCR reads with MiXCR, giving one entry per CDR3 protein. This sample carries around 250,000 distinct CDR3 sequences, 14% to 15% of them seen once, and the ten largest clones take roughly 13%. This clonotype was seen a handful of times. Patients between 18 and 65 years old had hyperthyroidism, newly diagnosed and lasting under 2 months. Blood was sampled at initial diagnosis of hyperthyroidism, prior to onset of any ophthalmopathy symptoms. PBMCs were sourced from approximately 9 ml fresh peripheral blood.

V usage is TRBV10-3 and J usage is TRBJ1-4; D is ambiguous. Sequencing used blood. This sequence was found in a woman aged 40 to 50 with Graves' hyperthyroidism that later progressed to Graves' ophthalmopathy. The CDR3 region is CAISGDGGEKLFF. DNA for the CDR3: TGTGCCATCAGTGGGGATGGTGGTGAAAAACTGTTTTTT.